This TCR beta chain was obtained from a study of regulatory T cells in long-lasting Graves disease. Germline V gene sequence: CDR1 SGDLS, CDR2 YYNGEE. The trim removed 4 bases at V and 9 bases at J, leaving 10 bases unmatched. CDR3 length equals 15 residues. Indicated time point: newly diagnosed GD, antithyroid drugs for less than 3 months. The TCR library was made from RNA that had been extracted from PBMCs in TRIzol. One endocrinology department in Xi'an, China, was where patients came from. This clonotype was seen at least ten times. Through Arm-PCR of CDR3 regions and iRepertoire HTBI primers, TCR beta libraries were built. TCRdb analysed the multiplex PCR reads with MiXCR anew, one entry per CDR3 protein. The sample holds some 200,000 distinct CDR3 sequences, around a fifth seen once. These data were also reused for a study on T cells in Graves' hyperthyroidism and ophthalmopathy.

The chain has TRBV9 and TRBJ1-6; 7 bases align to TRBD1. The sample here was peripheral blood mononuclear cells (PBMCs), taken at new diagnosis, from a patient treated with antithyroid drugs. The receptor was derived from a woman aged 25 to 39 with Graves disease. CDR3 DNA: TGTGCCAGCAGCACCACGACAGGGTCTTTTTCACCCCTCCACTTT. It yields the protein CASSTTTGSFSPLHF. Full variable domain (outside the CDR3, taken from reference TRBV9 and TRBJ1-6): DSGVTQTPKHLITATGQRVTLRCSPRSGDLSVYWYQQSLDQGLQFLIQYYNGEERAKGNILERFSAQQFPDLHSELNLSSLELGDSALYFCASSTTTGSFSPLHFGNGTRLTVT.